This TCR beta chain was recorded in a study of T cells after yellow fever vaccination. Study-wide background: Fractions containing few cells were prepared with SMART-Seq v4 Ultra Low Input.

This clonotype was seen repeatedly, ten times or more. V lost 3 bases and J lost 5, with 11 bases in between. The CDR3 consists of 13 residues. In germline, CDR1 is SGHVS, CDR2 FQNEAQ. TCRdb re-called the 5' RACE reads through MiXCR, storing one row per CDR3 protein. The sample yields tens of thousands of distinct CDR3 sequences, approximately 7.5% seen once. The chain combines TRBV7-8 with TRBJ2-7, with D perhaps matching TRBD2 (7 bases). The sequence derives from a man aged 25 to 40 who received the YFV17D yellow fever vaccine. Sequenced here: CD8+ T cells sorted from PBMCs, sampled on the day of the yellow fever booster vaccination. CDR3 in DNA: TGTGCCAGCAGCTTTGGGGGGGGCAACGAGCAGTACTTC. The encoded protein is CASSFGGGNEQYF.